This T cell receptor beta chain comes out of a study of OX40 agonist ivuxolimab in advanced cancers. Notes on the research overall: Ivuxolimab was a fully human IgG2 agonistic monoclonal antibody targeting the costimulatory receptor OX40 (CD134). In the dose-escalation cohort, 82.7% of patients were male, and the mean age was about 55 years, with a range of roughly 20 to 85. Prior anti-PD-1, anti-PD-L1 or anti-CTLA-4 therapy was permitted, and roughly two fifths of dose-escalation patients had received checkpoint inhibitors. Among the roughly 50 dose-escalation patients, approximately 20 had hepatocellular carcinoma, roughly 15 melanoma, 9 renal cell carcinoma and 9 head and neck cancer. The paper covers the monotherapy dose-escalation part of the phase I ivuxolimab trial, which included N of about 50 patients. Intravenous ivuxolimab was administered to patients every 2 weeks at six dose levels: 0.01, 0.1, 0.3, 1.5, 3 and 10 mg/kg. Three dose-escalation patients achieved partial responses, one with hepatocellular carcinoma and two with cutaneous melanoma. The point of sequencing TCRbeta in the periphery was to test whether ivuxolimab changed TCR sequence diversity and drove clonal T-cell expansion.

Findings and caveats that apply to the study as a whole: Low levels of normalized T-cell clonal expansion were also shown by some nonresponding patients. After ivuxolimab, more expanded clones were found on average in CD8+ T cells than in CD4+ T cells. At doses of 0.1 to 3.0 mg/kg, clonal expansion of both CD4+ and CD8+ T cells in blood was seen between baseline and week 6. Antigen specificity was not determined for the clonally expanded peripheral T cells. Partial responders in the 0.1-3.0 mg/kg groups had among the lowest normalized peripheral clonal expansion, especially among CD8+ T cells.

Patients with a history of autoimmune disease or receiving systemic immunosuppression were excluded from the trial. Peripheral blood for TCR sequencing was collected from all dose cohorts at baseline, on cycle 4 day 1, and on cycle 7 day 1. Samples were obtained from an open-label, multicenter, first-in-human phase I dose-escalation trial of ivuxolimab. Adults with locally advanced or metastatic melanoma, renal cell carcinoma, hepatocellular carcinoma or head and neck squamous cell carcinoma were enrolled in the trial. CD4+ and CD8+ T cells were sorted separately from peripheral blood before TCR sequencing. This clone was counted ten times or more. Its recognized antigen is unknown. No base-level quality is on record; no much larger clone is a single base apart. The junction carries 13 bases between V and J, which are trimmed by 0 bases and 4 bases respectively. From cysteine to phenylalanine, the CDR3 is 16 amino acids long. Of all the DNA, just the CDR3 is kept, 48 bases in frame from base 1. CDR1 LGHNA and CDR2 YNFKEQ were looked up in the germline V gene.

Genomic DNA was isolated from the sorted cells so that the TCRbeta CDR3 region could be sequenced. TCRbeta CDR3 regions were sequenced using the immunoSEQ Assay. Entries here come from immuneACCESS through TCRdb and include only in-frame sequences with V and J called. Some clones fail to appear in such tables; in the studies checked, an unresolved V gene covers under half of the shortfall, and the cause of the remainder is unknown. The sample has some 100,000 clones on record, about nine tenths of them singletons. The leading ten clones occupy roughly 2.1% of the sample. The sequence derives from an adult with an advanced solid tumor such as melanoma, head and neck, liver or kidney cancer. The sequencing used CD4+ or CD8+ T cells sorted from blood, collected in a trial of the OX40 agonist ivuxolimab. The sequence is built from TRBV4-2 and TRBJ1-5; TRBD1 could be the D gene, as 6 bases match. The CDR3 protein sequence reads: CASSQDPTGLNQPQHF. The DNA sequence is as follows: TGTGCCAGCAGCCAAGATCCGACAGGACTGAATCAGCCCCAGCATTTT.